The present T cell receptor (beta chain) was sequenced within a study of cytomegalovirus exposure and HLA in healthy donors. Study-level results: The number of N-insertions in an Asian-associated ancestry cluster was reportedly below the 666-donor mean in a later analysis. Associated with cytomegalovirus, according to the listing, were 150 to 200 TCR beta chains.

The study ran its PCR with 60 Vbeta and 13 Jbeta primers. Assay used: immunoSEQ multiplex PCR; TCRdb lists only in-frame clones, some missing. The sample shows fewer than 130,000 clones, over 60% of them seen only once. This clone was detected a few times. No antigen is known for it. Trimming left V 1 base short and J 3 bases short, with 13 bases between. This CDR3 has 16 amino acids. Germline lookup yields CDR1 SGHDN and CDR2 FVKESK. This chain joins TRBV14 and TRBJ2-1; D is possibly TRBD1 (6 bases). Sequenced sample: PBMCs. The clonotype was recovered from a woman aged 30 to 39 in good health and CMV-seronegative. CDR3 amino acids: CASSQGGRGRYNEQFF. CDR3 nucleotides: TGTGCCAGCAGCCAAGGCGGCAGGGGACGCTACAATGAGCAGTTCTTC. The full variable domain, its missing parts supplied by reference TRBV14 and TRBJ2-1, is EAGVTQFPSHSVIEKGQTVTLRCDPISGHDNLYWYRRVMGKEIKFLLHFVKESKQDESGMPNNRFLAERTGGTYSTLKVQPAELEDSGVYFCASSQGGRGRYNEQFFGPGTRLTVL.